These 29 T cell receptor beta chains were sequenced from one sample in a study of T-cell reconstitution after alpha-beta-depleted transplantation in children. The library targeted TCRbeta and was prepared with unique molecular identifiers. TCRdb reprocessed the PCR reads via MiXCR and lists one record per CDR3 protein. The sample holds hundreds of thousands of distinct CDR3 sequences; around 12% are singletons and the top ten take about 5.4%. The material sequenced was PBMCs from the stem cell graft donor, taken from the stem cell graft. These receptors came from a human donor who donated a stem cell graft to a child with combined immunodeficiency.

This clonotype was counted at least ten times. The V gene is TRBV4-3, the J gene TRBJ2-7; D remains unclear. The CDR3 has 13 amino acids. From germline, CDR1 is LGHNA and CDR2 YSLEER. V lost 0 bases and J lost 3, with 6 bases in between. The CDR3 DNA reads TGCGCCAGCAGCCAAGATGCCGGCTACGAGCAGTACTTC. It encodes CASSQDAGYEQYF.

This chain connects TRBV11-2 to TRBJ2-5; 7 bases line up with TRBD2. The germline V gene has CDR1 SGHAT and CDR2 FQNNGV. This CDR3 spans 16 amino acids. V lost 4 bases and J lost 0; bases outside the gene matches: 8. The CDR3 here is CASSSVGTTYQETQYF. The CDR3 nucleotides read TGTGCCAGCAGCTCGGTAGGGACTACTTACCAAGAGACCCAGTACTTC.

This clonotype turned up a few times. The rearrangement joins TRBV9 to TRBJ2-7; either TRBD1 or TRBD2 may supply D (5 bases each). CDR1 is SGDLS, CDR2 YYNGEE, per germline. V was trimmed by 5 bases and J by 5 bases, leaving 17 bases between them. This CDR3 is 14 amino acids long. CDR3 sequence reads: CASSSVGAGHEQYF. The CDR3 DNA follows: TGTGCCAGCAGTTCAGTAGGGGCGGGCCACGAGCAGTACTTC.

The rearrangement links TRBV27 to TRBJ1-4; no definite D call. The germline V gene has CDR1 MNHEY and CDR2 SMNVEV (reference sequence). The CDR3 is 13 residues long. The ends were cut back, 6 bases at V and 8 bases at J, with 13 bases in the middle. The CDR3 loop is CASSRAVGEKLFF. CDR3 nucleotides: TGTGCCAGCAGCCGGGCGGTGGGGGAAAAACTGTTTTTT.

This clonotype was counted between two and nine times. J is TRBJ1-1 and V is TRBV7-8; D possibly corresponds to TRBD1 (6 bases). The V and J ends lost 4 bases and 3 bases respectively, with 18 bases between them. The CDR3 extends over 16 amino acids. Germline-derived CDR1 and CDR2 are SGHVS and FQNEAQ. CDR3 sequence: CASSSAVPEGDTEAFF. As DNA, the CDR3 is TGTGCCAGCAGCTCGGCGGTACCCGAGGGGGACACTGAAGCTTTCTTT.

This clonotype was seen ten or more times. CDR3 amino acids: CASNQGEQETQYF. CDR3 in DNA: TGTGCCAGCAATCAGGGGGAACAAGAGACCCAGTACTTC. V is TRBV12-3 or TRBV12-4 and J is TRBJ2-5; TRBD1 agrees at 7 bases. J was trimmed by 2 bases and V by 7 bases; bases with no gene match: 4. The length of the CDR3 is 13 residues.

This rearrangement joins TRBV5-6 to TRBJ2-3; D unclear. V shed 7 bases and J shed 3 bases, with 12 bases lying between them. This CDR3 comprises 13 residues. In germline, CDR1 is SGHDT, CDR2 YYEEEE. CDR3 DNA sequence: TGTGCCAGCCACAGAGGCGCAACAGATACGCAGTATTTT. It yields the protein CASHRGATDTQYF.

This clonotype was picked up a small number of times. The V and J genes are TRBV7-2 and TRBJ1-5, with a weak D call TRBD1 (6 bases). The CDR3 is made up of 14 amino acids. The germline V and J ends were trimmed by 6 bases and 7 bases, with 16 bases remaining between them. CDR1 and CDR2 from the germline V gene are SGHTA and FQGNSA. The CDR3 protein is CASRTGIGEQPQHF. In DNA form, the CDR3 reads TGTGCCAGCAGAACAGGGATAGGAGAGCAGCCCCAGCATTTT.

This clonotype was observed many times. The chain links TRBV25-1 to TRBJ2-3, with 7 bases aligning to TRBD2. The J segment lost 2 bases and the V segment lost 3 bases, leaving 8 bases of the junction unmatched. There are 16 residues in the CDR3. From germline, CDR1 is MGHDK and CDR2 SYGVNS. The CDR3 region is CASSDLYAGDTDTQYF. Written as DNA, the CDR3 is TGTGCCAGCAGTGACCTCTACGCGGGAGACACAGATACGCAGTATTTT.

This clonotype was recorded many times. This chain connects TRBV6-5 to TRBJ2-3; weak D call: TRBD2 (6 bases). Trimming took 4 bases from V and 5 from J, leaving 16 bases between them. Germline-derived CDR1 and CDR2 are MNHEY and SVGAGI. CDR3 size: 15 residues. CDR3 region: CASSLGWGVQDTQYF. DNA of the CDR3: TGTGCCAGCAGTTTAGGGTGGGGGGTCCAAGATACGCAGTATTTT.

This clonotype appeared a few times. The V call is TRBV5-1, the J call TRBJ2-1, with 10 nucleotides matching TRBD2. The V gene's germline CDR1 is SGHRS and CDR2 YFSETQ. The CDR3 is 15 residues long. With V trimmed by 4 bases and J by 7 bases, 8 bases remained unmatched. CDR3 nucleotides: TGCGCCAGCAGCGGAGGGACTAGCGTTTGGAATGAGCAGTTCTTC. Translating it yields CASSGGTSVWNEQFF.

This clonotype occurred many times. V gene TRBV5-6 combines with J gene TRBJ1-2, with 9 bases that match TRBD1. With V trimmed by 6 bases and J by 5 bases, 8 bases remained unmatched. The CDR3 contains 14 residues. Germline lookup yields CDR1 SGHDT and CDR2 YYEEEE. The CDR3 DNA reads TGTGCCAGCATCCTGGGACAGGGTGATTATGGCTACACCTTC. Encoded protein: CASILGQGDYGYTF.

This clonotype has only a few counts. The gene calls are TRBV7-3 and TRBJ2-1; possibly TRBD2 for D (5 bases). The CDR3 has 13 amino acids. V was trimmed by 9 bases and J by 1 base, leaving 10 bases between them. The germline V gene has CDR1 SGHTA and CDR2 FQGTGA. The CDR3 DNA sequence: TGTGCCAGTAAAGCGGATTCCTACAATGAGCAGTTCTTC. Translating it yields CASKADSYNEQFF.

The CDR3 region is CATSRNREGPYEQYF. The CDR3 bases are TGTGCCACCAGCAGGAACAGAGAGGGGCCCTACGAGCAGTACTTC. J is TRBJ2-7 and V is TRBV15, with D perhaps assigned TRBD1 or TRBD2 (5 bases each). The CDR3 spans 15 residues. V gave up 3 bases and J gave up 2 bases, with 14 bases separating them. From germline, CDR1 is LNHNV and CDR2 YYDKDF (reference sequence).

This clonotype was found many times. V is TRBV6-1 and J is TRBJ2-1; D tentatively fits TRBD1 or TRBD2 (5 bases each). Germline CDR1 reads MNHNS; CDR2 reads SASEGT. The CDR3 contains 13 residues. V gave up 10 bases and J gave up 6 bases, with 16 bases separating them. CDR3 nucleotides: TGTGCCACCGGGACCAGGCTTAGCAATGAGCAGTTCTTC. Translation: CATGTRLSNEQFF.

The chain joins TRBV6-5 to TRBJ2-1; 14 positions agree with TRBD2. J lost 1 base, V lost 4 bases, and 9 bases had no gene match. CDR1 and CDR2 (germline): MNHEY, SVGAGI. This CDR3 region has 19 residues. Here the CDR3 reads CASSSGLAGVYVSYNEQFF. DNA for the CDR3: TGTGCCAGCAGTTCGGGACTAGCGGGAGTATATGTGTCCTACAATGAGCAGTTCTTC.

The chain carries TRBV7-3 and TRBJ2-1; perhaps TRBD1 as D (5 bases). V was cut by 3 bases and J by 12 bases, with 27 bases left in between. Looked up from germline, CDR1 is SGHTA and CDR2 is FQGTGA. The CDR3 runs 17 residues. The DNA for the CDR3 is TGTGCCAGCAGCTTCCCCCGGCAGGGCCTCCCCCTTGTCCGGCAGTTCTTC. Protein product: CASSFPRQGLPLVRQFF. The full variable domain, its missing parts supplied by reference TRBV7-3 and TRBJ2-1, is GAGVSQTPSNKVTEKGKYVELRCDPISGHTALYWYRQSLGQGPEFLIYFQGTGAADDSGLPNDRFFAVRPEGSVSTLKIQRTERGDSAVYLCASSFPRQGLPLVRQFFGPGTRLTVL.

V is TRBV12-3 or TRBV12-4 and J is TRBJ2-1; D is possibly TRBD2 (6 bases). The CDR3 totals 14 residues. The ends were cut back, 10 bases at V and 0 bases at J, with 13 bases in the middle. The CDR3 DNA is TGTGCCACAGCTTTCGGGAGCTCCTACAATGAGCAGTTCTTC. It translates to CATAFGSSYNEQFF.

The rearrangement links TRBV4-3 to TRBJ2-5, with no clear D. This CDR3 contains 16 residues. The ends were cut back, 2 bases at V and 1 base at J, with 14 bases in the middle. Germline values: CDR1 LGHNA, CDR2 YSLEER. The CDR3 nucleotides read TGCGCCAGCAGCCAAAGATATGGCTTTAGCCAAGAGACCCAGTACTTC. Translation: CASSQRYGFSQETQYF.

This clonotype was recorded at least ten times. The CDR3 nucleotides are TGTGCCACCGCACCAGATACGCAGTATTTT. Its protein product is CATAPDTQYF. The rearrangement uses TRBV12-3 or TRBV12-4 and TRBJ2-3, with D unclear. V lost 10 bases and J lost 4, with 6 bases in between. The CDR3 length is 10 residues.

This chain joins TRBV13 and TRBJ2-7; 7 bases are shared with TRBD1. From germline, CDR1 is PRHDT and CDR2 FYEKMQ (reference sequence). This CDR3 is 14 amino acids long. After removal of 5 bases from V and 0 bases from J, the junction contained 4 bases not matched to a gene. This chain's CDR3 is CASSAGTVSYEQYF. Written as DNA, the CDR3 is TGTGCCAGCAGCGCCGGGACAGTCTCCTACGAGCAGTACTTC. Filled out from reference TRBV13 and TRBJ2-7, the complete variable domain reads AAGVIQSPRHLIKEKRETATLKCYPIPRHDTVYWYQQGPGQDPQFLISFYEKMQSDKGSIPDRFSAQQFSDYHSELNMSSLELGDSALYFCASSAGTVSYEQYFGPGTRLTVT.

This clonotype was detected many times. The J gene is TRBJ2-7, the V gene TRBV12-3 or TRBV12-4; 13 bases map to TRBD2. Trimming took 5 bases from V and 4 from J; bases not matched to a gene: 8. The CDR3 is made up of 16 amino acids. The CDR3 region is CASSIRTSGRWYEQYF. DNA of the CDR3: TGTGCCAGCAGTATTAGGACTAGCGGGAGATGGTACGAGCAGTACTTC.

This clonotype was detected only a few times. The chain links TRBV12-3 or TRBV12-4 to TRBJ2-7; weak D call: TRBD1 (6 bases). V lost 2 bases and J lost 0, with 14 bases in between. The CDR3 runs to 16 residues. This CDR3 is CASSLTSGDSSYEQYF. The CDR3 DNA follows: TGTGCCAGCAGTTTAACGTCAGGGGATAGCTCCTACGAGCAGTACTTC.

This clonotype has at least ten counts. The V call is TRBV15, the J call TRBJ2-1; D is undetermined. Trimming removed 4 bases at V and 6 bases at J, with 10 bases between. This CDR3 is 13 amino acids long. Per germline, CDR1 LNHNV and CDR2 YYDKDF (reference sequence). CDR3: CATSTRLTNEQFF. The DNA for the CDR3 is TGTGCCACCAGCACCAGACTTACCAATGAGCAGTTCTTC.

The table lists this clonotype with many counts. CDR3 nucleotide sequence: TGTGCCAGCAGCTTCGAAGGGAAGCAAGAGACCCAGTACTTC. It yields the protein CASSFEGKQETQYF. The chain recombines TRBV13 with TRBJ2-5; D remains unclear. V was clipped by 3 bases and J by 2 bases, with 10 bases between them. Per germline, CDR1 PRHDT and CDR2 FYEKMQ (reference sequence). This CDR3 comprises 14 residues.

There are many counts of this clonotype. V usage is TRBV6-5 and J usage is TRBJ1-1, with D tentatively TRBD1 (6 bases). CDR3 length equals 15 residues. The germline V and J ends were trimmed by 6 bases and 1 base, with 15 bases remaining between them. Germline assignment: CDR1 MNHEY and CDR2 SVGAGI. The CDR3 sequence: CASRSTGHPNTEAFF. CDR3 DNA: TGTGCCAGCAGGAGTACGGGACACCCGAACACTGAAGCTTTCTTT.

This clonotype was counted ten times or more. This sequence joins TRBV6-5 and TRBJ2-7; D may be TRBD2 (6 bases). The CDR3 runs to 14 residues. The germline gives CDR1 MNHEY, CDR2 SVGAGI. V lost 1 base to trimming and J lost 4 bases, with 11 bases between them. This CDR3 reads CASSYFRDFYEQYF. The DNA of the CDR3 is TGTGCCAGCAGTTACTTCCGGGACTTTTACGAGCAGTACTTC.

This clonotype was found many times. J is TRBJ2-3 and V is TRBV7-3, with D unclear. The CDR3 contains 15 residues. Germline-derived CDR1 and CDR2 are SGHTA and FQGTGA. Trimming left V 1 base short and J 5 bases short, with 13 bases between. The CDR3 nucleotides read TGTGCCAGCAGCTTAAATCGGCAGGCCCGAGATACGCAGTATTTT. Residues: CASSLNRQARDTQYF.

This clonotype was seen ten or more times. The CDR3 loop is CATSRDPIYSREQYF. The CDR3 DNA is TGTGCCACCAGCAGAGACCCGATTTACTCGAGGGAGCAGTACTTC. This rearrangement joins TRBV15 to TRBJ2-7; no reliable D call. This CDR3 spans 15 amino acids. From germline, CDR1 is LNHNV and CDR2 YYDKDF (reference sequence). The germline V and J ends were trimmed by 0 bases and 7 bases, with 16 bases remaining between them.